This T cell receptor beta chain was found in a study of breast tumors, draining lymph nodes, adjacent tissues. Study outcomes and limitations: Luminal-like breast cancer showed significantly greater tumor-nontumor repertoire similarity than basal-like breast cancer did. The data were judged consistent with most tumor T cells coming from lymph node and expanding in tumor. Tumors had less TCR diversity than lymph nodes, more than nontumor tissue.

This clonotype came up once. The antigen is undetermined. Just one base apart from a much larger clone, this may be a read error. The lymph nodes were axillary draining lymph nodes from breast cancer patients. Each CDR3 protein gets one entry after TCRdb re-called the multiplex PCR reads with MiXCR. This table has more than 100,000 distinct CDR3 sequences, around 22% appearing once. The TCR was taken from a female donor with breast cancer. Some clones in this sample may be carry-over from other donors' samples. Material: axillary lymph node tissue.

As DNA, the CDR3 is TGTACCAGCAGCTTAGGAATTGTAAGCTCCTACAATGAGCAGTTCTTC. This gives the protein CTSSLGIVSSYNEQFF. The rearrangement links TRBV11-2 to TRBJ2-1; D is uncertain. This CDR3 has 16 amino acids. CDR1 and CDR2 (germline): SGHAT, FQNNGV.